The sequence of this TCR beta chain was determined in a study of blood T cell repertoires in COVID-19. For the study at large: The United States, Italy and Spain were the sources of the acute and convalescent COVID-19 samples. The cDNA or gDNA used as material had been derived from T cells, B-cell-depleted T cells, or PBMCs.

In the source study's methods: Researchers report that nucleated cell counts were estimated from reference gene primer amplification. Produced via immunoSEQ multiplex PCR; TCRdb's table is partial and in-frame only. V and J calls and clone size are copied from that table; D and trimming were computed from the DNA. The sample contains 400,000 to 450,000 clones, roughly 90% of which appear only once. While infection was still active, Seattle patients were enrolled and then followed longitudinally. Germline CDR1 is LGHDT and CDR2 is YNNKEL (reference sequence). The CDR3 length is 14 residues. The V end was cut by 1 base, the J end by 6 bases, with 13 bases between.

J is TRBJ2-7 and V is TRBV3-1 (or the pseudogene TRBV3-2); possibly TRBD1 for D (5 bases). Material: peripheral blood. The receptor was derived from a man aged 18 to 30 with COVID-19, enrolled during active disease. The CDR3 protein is CASSQGGTHREQYF. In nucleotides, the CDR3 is TGTGCCAGCAGCCAAGGGGGCACTCATCGCGAGCAGTACTTC.